One and the same sample provided the 3 T cell receptor beta chains below, sequenced in a study of chemoradiotherapy in HPV16-positive cancers. Profiled with immunoSEQ multiplex PCR; TCRdb holds only in-frame clones, not every one. In the table there are under 8,500 clones, roughly 82% of which are singletons. Specimen: tumor tissue, collected from a patient who underwent chemoradiotherapy. The receptors stem from a human donor with HPV-associated anogenital cancer.

The genes are TRBV5-6 and TRBJ2-1; D gene uncertain. There are 14 residues in the CDR3. Trimming removed 1 base at V and 7 bases at J, with 12 bases between. Germline V CDR1 and CDR2: SGHDT, YYEEEE. The CDR3 DNA reads TGTGCCAGCAGCTTGTACCTGGGAACGAATGAGCAGTTCTTC. Residues: CASSLYLGTNEQFF.

The gene calls are TRBV27 and TRBJ2-1; 8 nucleotides match TRBD1. The germline gives CDR1 MNHEY, CDR2 SMNVEV (reference sequence). This CDR3 region has 15 residues. J lost 3 bases, V lost 1 base, and 2 bases had no gene match. DNA for the CDR3: TGTGCCAGCAGTTTATTACAGGGGGTCTACAATGAGCAGTTCTTC. Translation gives CASSLLQGVYNEQFF.

This clone was recorded once. The CDR3 DNA reads TGTGCCAGCAGCTTGGGCCAGGCGACCTACGAGCAGTACTTC. Protein: CASSLGQATYEQYF. This chain uses TRBV5-6 with TRBJ2-7; D not certain. V lost 0 bases, J lost 2 bases, and 9 bases lay in between. The CDR3 is 14 residues long. The germline CDR1 and CDR2 sequences are SGHDT and YYEEEE.